These 15 T cell receptor beta chains were all obtained from the same sample, sequenced in a study of CD8 T cells in ankylosing spondylitis. Their specific antigens are unknown. MiXCR, run by TCRdb on the 5' RACE reads, gives a single entry per CDR3 protein. The table includes more than 650,000 distinct CDR3 sequences, 12% detected once. General observations from the study: A TCR beta motif made of fewer than 10 highly homologous variants seemed typical of ankylosing spondylitis blood.

Sequencing was done on a sample of blood, either unsorted or a sorted T cell fraction (not recorded which). These receptors originate from a male donor with ankylosing spondylitis.

Ten or more counts support this clonotype. The V gene is TRBV20-1, the J gene TRBJ1-2; D is perhaps TRBD1 (6 bases). V was shortened by 0 bases and J by 2 bases, with 13 bases between the two germline ends. Germline CDR1 and CDR2: DFQATT and SNEGSKA (reference sequence). CDR3 length: 15 amino acids. The CDR3 sequence: CSARDGTGRNYGYTF. DNA of the CDR3: TGCAGTGCTAGAGATGGCACAGGGCGGAACTATGGCTACACCTTC.

This clonotype was recorded at least ten times. J is TRBJ2-1 and V is TRBV20-1, with no clear D. CDR3 length equals 11 residues. Germline CDR1 reads DFQATT; CDR2 reads SNEGSKA (reference sequence). Trimming pared 3 bases from V and 4 bases from J, leaving 4 bases between. The CDR3 region has the DNA TGCAGTGCTAGCGCTTACAATGAGCAGTTCTTC. It yields the protein CSASAYNEQFF.

The sample holds one count of this clonotype. V and J are TRBV2 and TRBJ2-7; TRBD2 matches at 8 bases. The trim removed 6 bases at V and 6 bases at J, leaving 10 bases unmatched. Germline V lookup: CDR1 SNHLY, CDR2 FYNNEI. This CDR3 is built from 14 residues. The CDR3 spells CASRPGLDRSEQYF. CDR3 in DNA: TGTGCCAGCAGGCCGGGACTAGACCGATCCGAGCAGTACTTC.

V and J are TRBV11-2 and TRBJ2-2; 7 bases fit TRBD1. The CDR3 runs 17 residues. The V segment lost 3 bases and the J segment 5 bases; nucleotides outside the gene matches: 12. From germline, CDR1 is SGHAT and CDR2 FQNNGV. Here the CDR3 reads CASSFRRQGMGTGELFF. DNA for the CDR3: TGTGCCAGCAGCTTCCGACGACAGGGTATGGGGACCGGGGAGCTGTTTTTT.

This clonotype was picked up a small number of times. The V gene is TRBV28, the J gene TRBJ2-1; no definite D call. The CDR3 runs 15 residues. Germline V lookup: CDR1 MDHEN, CDR2 SYDVKM. Trimming removed 6 bases from V and 5 bases from J, with 17 bases in between. The CDR3 bases are TGTGCCAGCAGCCCCTCTGGCCGACAACACAATGAGCAGTTCTTC. Its protein product is CASSPSGRQHNEQFF.

The chain combines TRBV18 with TRBJ2-3; 9 nucleotides align to TRBD1. V shed 2 bases and J 6 bases; nucleotides not matched to a gene: 6. This CDR3 comprises 15 residues. The germline CDR1 and CDR2 sequences are KGHSH and LQKENI. Here the CDR3 reads CASSPGTGMSDTQYF. The CDR3 bases are TGTGCCAGCTCACCAGGGACAGGGATGAGCGATACGCAGTATTTT.

Only a few counts were recorded for this clonotype. This chain links TRBV6-1 with TRBJ2-3, with no clear D. V shed 6 bases and J shed 7 bases, with 14 bases lying between them. The CDR3 has 13 residues. Germline V CDR1 and CDR2: MNHNS, SASEGT. This chain's CDR3 is CASSVRSRNTQYF. The CDR3 bases are TGTGCCAGCAGCGTGAGGTCCCGGAATACGCAGTATTTT.

The chain has TRBV12-3 or TRBV12-4 and TRBJ2-1, with 10 positions matching TRBD2. The CDR3 runs to 15 residues. The ends lost 6 bases at V and 4 bases at J; junction bases unmatched: 6. This CDR3 is CASRKSGREYNEQFF. In DNA form, the CDR3 reads TGTGCCAGCAGGAAGAGCGGGAGGGAATACAATGAGCAGTTCTTC.

This clonotype was seen more than once but under ten times. The rearrangement links TRBV20-1 to TRBJ1-2; a possible D gene is TRBD1 (5 bases). The CDR3 length is 11 residues. Germline values: CDR1 DFQATT, CDR2 SNEGSKA (reference sequence). The CDR3 here is CTFPPRDGYTF. CDR3 sequence (DNA): TGCACCTTTCCCCCACGGGACGGCTACACCTTC.

The rearrangement joins TRBV5-6 to TRBJ2-3, with TRBD1 identical over 12 bases. The CDR3 is made up of 17 amino acids. Germline V lookup: CDR1 SGHDT, CDR2 YYEEEE. J lost 4 bases, V lost 5 bases, and 11 bases had no gene match. The CDR3 sequence: CASRAGQGAVFPDTQYF. In nucleotides, the CDR3 is TGTGCCAGCAGAGCGGGACAGGGGGCTGTGTTCCCAGATACGCAGTATTTT.

This clonotype was observed many times. The V call is TRBV7-2, the J call TRBJ1-5; TRBD1 is a possible D gene (5 bases). Trimming shortened V by 5 bases and J by 11 bases, and 19 bases separated the two germline ends. Germline V lookup: CDR1 SGHTA, CDR2 FQGNSA. The CDR3 is made up of 14 amino acids. The CDR3 here is CASSPPGWRTAQHF. CDR3 coding DNA: TGTGCCAGCAGCCCACCAGGGTGGAGGACGGCCCAGCATTTT.

A few counts support this clonotype. The chain employs TRBV28 and TRBJ2-7; D is uncertain. CDR3 length equals 14 residues. Germline lookup yields CDR1 MDHEN and CDR2 SYDVKM. Trimming cost V 6 bases and J 2 bases, with 14 bases left between them. CDR3 sequence (DNA): TGTGCCAGCAGCCCGGGCACCTACACCTACGAGCAGTACTTC. It yields the protein CASSPGTYTYEQYF.

V is TRBV20-1 and J is TRBJ1-5; a possible D gene is TRBD1 (6 bases). V dropped 3 bases and J dropped 5 bases, with 17 bases sitting between them. The germline V gene encodes CDR1 DFQATT and CDR2 SNEGSKA (reference sequence). This CDR3 is built from 15 residues. The DNA of the CDR3 is TGCAGTGCTAGTCCCCGGGTCAGGGGCGATCAGCCCCAGCATTTT. The encoded protein is CSASPRVRGDQPQHF.

The chain combines TRBV15 with TRBJ2-3; a weak D match, TRBD2 (5 bases). The CDR3 is 16 amino acids. The germline CDR1 and CDR2 sequences are LNHNV and YYDKDF (reference sequence). Trimming pared 0 bases from V and 2 bases from J, leaving 12 bases between. Here the CDR3 reads CATSRDGAALTDTQYF. CDR3 sequence (DNA): TGTGCCACCAGCAGAGATGGAGCGGCTCTCACAGATACGCAGTATTTT. The variable domain in full, with the rest retrieved from reference TRBV15 and TRBJ2-3, is DAMVIQNPRYQVTQFGKPVTLSCSQTLNHNVMYWYQQKSSQAPKLLFHYYDKDFNNEADTPDNFQSRRPNTSFCFLDIRSPGLGDTAMYLCATSRDGAALTDTQYFGPGTRLTVL.

This rearrangement joins TRBV19 to TRBJ2-7, with D perhaps TRBD1 or TRBD2 (6 bases each). Trimming removed 11 bases from V and 0 bases from J, with 14 bases in between. The CDR3 contains 13 residues. Germline lookup yields CDR1 LNHDA and CDR2 SQIVND (reference sequence). The CDR3, as DNA: TGTGCCGCCGGGGGCAGGGTCTCCTACGAGCAGTACTTC. This translates into CAAGGRVSYEQYF.